The subject of this entry is one T cell receptor beta chain. This clone was seen more than once but under ten times. The target of this receptor is not known. Base qualities were left out, and no much larger clone turns up one base away. The record originates from a study of blood T cell repertoires in COVID-19 (TCRdb year 2020). For context, the study as a whole: Samples covering the acute and convalescent phases of COVID-19 were provided by collaborators in the United States, Italy and Spain. Sample metadata almost always included a de-identified subject ID, COVID-19 status, age in years and sex. Samples came from the ongoing ImmuneRACE study (first 160 participants) plus 1,254 subjects from 6 global collaborators. The dataset comprised deeply sampled blood TCRbeta repertoires from subjects exposed to, actively infected with, or recovered from COVID-19. Where available, HLA class I and class II types were taken from metadata supplied by the sample provider and were not determined by assay-based typing. The repertoires were made available in a free public database intended to serve as a resource for research on the immune response to SARS-CoV-2. The material from the prospective study consisted of cDNA or gDNA derived from T cells, B-cell-depleted T cells, or PBMCs. Overall results and qualifications from the work: The amount of clinical and demographic metadata varied by source and participant and was provided uncurated.

Between the V and J ends, shortened by 6 bases and 8 bases respectively, the junction contains 8 bases. Sequences SNHLY (CDR1) and FYNNEI (CDR2) are obtained from the germline V gene. The CDR3 covers 11 residues, taking in both the cysteine and the phenylalanine. Solely the CDR3 DNA is kept, with 33 bases framed from the first base. Collaborating institutions collected whole blood in K2EDTA tubes following their own protocols. Collaborator samples were shipped for TCRbeta analysis as frozen whole blood, isolated PBMCs, or DNA extracted from either sample type. TCRbeta CDR3 regions were amplified from genomic DNA using the immunoSEQ Assay, a bias-controlled multiplex PCR. Under the source paper's analysis protocol: The number of nucleated cells in each sample was estimated from the amplification of reference gene primers within the assay. To quantify the absolute abundance of each unique TCRbeta CDR3 rearrangement, sequence reads were collapsed and filtered. For each sample, productive Simpson clonality was calculated as the square root of Simpson's diversity index over productive rearrangements. TCRdb took over this immuneACCESS table, retaining in-frame rearrangements with V and J assigned. Such tables are incomplete; in checked studies, under half of the missing clones stem from an unresolved V gene, and the remainder is unexplained. The V and J calls and the clone size are those of that table, but D and trimming were determined from the DNA. This sample gives more than 300,000 clones in total; roughly 82% of them show up just once. The top ten hold 1.5% to 2% of the sample.

The chain is encoded by TRBV2 joined to TRBJ1-3, with no confident D gene call. Sequenced input: peripheral blood. The clonotype was recovered from a woman between 50 and 59 years old with acute or convalescent COVID-19. The nucleotide sequence reads TGTGCCAGCAGGGTCGGGGACACCATATATTTT. It translates to CASRVGDTIYF.